The 29 T cell receptor beta chains reported below all come from one sample, sequenced in a study of blood T cells in healthy people across ages. The authors ran a second PCR of roughly 6 to 12 cycles using a sample-barcoded 5' primer and a J-beta primer mix. TCRdb called the 5' RACE reads again in MiXCR, with one record for every CDR3 protein. The data show fewer than 1.5 million distinct CDR3 sequences, roughly 45% seen once. The specimen sequenced was blood. The source is a woman between 18 and 30 years old in good health.

Many counts were recorded for this clonotype. The chain joins TRBV20-1 to TRBJ2-1; a possible D gene is TRBD2 (5 bases). Germline CDR1 DFQATT, CDR2 SNEGSKA (reference sequence). CDR3 length: 14 residues. V was trimmed by 6 bases and J by 2 bases, leaving 14 bases between them. CDR3 protein: CSAPRGSAYNEQFF. As DNA, the CDR3 is TGCAGTGCCCCCCGGGGTTCGGCCTACAATGAGCAGTTCTTC.

The chain has TRBV2 and TRBJ2-7; TRBD2 matches at 12 bases. The DNA end lines up better with TRBJ2-5; the J call may be wrong. Germline CDR1 and CDR2: SNHLY and FYNNEI. This CDR3 spans 15 amino acids. CDR3: CASSARLAGVETQYF. Here the CDR3 DNA reads TGTGCCAGCAGCGCCAGACTAGCGGGGGTGGAGACCCAGTACTTC.

V usage is TRBV6-2 or TRBV6-3 and J usage is TRBJ2-3; perhaps TRBD2 as D (6 bases). Germline V gene data show CDR1 as MNHEY and CDR2 as SVGEGT. This CDR3 comprises 15 residues. Trimming stripped 5 bases from V and 6 bases from J, with 18 bases between. This chain's CDR3 is CASSLRDSRGDTQYF. CDR3 nucleotides: TGTGCCAGCAGTCTCCGGGACTCCCGAGGGGATACGCAGTATTTT.

The rearrangement joins TRBV9 to TRBJ2-1, with 8 bases matching TRBD2. Germline V gives CDR1 SGDLS, CDR2 YYNGEE. V lost 1 base to trimming and J lost 7 bases; unmatched junction nucleotides: 10. CDR3 length: 16 residues. The CDR3 region is CASSVRAGGPPNEQFF. CDR3 nucleotide sequence: TGTGCCAGCAGCGTAAGGGCGGGAGGACCCCCAAATGAGCAGTTCTTC.

The chain carries TRBV20-1 and TRBJ2-3; TRBD2 matches at 15 bases. This CDR3 spans 15 amino acids. Germline V lookup: CDR1 DFQATT, CDR2 SNEGSKA (reference sequence). The ends lost 6 bases at V and 4 bases at J; junction bases unmatched: 5. CDR3 sequence (DNA): TGCAGTGCCGCCGGGACTAGCGGGAGGCCAGATACGCAGTATTTT. Residues: CSAAGTSGRPDTQYF.

As regards this clonotype: A much larger clone differs by one base, so this may be a read error. The rearrangement uses TRBV10-3 and TRBJ2-7; the D call may be TRBD1 or TRBD2 (5 bases each). The CDR3 is made up of 13 amino acids. The germline V gene has CDR1 ENHRY and CDR2 SYGVKD. CDR3 residues: CAISGQRDYGQYF. The DNA for the CDR3 is TGTGCCATCAGTGGACAGCGAGACTACGGGCAGTACTTC.

This clonotype occurred once. The genes are TRBV15 and TRBJ2-1; 10 bases line up with TRBD1. The J segment lost 6 bases and the V segment lost 6 bases, leaving 8 bases of the junction unmatched. The CDR3 is 15 amino acids. From germline, CDR1 is LNHNV and CDR2 YYDKDF (reference sequence). The CDR3 nucleotides read TGTGCCACCAGGCGGTCGGGACAGGGGTCCAATGAGCAGTTCTTC. Its protein is CATRRSGQGSNEQFF.

This clonotype was found a few times. This chain connects TRBV7-9 to TRBJ2-1; no reliable D call. The CDR3 spans 12 residues. Trimming stripped 5 bases from V and 8 bases from J, with 10 bases between. Germline values: CDR1 SEHNR, CDR2 FQNEAQ (reference sequence). CDR3 nucleotide sequence: TGTGCCAGCAGCCCCGATGGTTATGAGCAGTTCTTC. Translating it yields CASSPDGYEQFF.

This clonotype came up many times. The chain employs TRBV4-1 and TRBJ2-1, with D perhaps given as TRBD1 or TRBD2 (5 bases each). V was pared by 0 bases and J by 10 bases, with 16 bases between. The CDR3 is 15 residues long. Germline V gives CDR1 MGHRA, CDR2 YSYEKL. CDR3 DNA: TGCGCCAGCAGCCAAGAGGGGACGGTGGACCAAGAGCAGTTCTTC. Its translation: CASSQEGTVDQEQFF.

The V gene is TRBV5-1, the J gene TRBJ2-7; 9 nucleotides align to TRBD2. The CDR3 loop spans 16 amino acids. After removal of 5 bases from V and 2 bases from J, the junction contained 11 bases not matched to a gene. CDR1 and CDR2 from the germline V gene are SGHRS and YFSETQ. The CDR3 loop is CASSPKNSGSPYEQYF. CDR3 bases: TGCGCCAGCAGTCCTAAAAATAGCGGGAGCCCCTACGAGCAGTACTTC.

The chain has TRBV20-1 and TRBJ2-3, with 11 bases aligning to TRBD2. This CDR3 region has 15 residues. Germline V gives CDR1 DFQATT, CDR2 SNEGSKA (reference sequence). After removal of 3 bases from V and 4 bases from J, the junction contained 6 bases not matched to a gene. The CDR3 coding sequence is TGCAGTGCTAGGTTTAGCGGGGGGGCTGCAGATACGCAGTATTTT. Amino acid sequence: CSARFSGGAADTQYF.

The chain recombines TRBV3-1 with TRBJ1-1; 8 bases map to TRBD1. V lost 0 bases to trimming and J lost 5 bases; unmatched junction nucleotides: 14. This CDR3 is built from 18 residues. Germline V gives CDR1 LGHDT, CDR2 YNNKEL (reference sequence). CDR3 nucleotides: TGTGCCAGCAGCCAAGAGAGACCGGACAGGGCTTGGAGGACTGAAGCTTTCTTT. Protein sequence: CASSQERPDRAWRTEAFF.

This clonotype showed up just a few times. The chain uses TRBV27 and TRBJ2-3; TRBD2 aligns across 11 bases. Germline trimming cut 4 bases from V and 5 bases from J; bases unmatched to any gene: 8. Germline CDR1 and CDR2: MNHEY and SMNVEV (reference sequence). The CDR3 totals 16 residues. CDR3 sequence reads: CASSYLTSGRVDTQYF. The CDR3 DNA sequence: TGTGCCAGCAGTTATCTCACTAGCGGGAGAGTAGATACGCAGTATTTT.

The chain links TRBV5-1 to TRBJ2-1; no reliable D call. This CDR3 has 14 residues. The V and J ends lost 0 bases and 8 bases respectively, with 12 bases between them. Germline-derived CDR1 and CDR2 are SGHRS and YFSETQ. The CDR3: CASSLALGSDEQFF. CDR3 DNA sequence: TGCGCCAGCAGCTTGGCTCTAGGAAGCGATGAGCAGTTCTTC.

The genes are TRBV5-1 and TRBJ1-5; D unclear. Trimming removed 1 base at V and 2 bases at J, with 10 bases between. Germline V gives CDR1 SGHRS, CDR2 YFSETQ. The CDR3 loop spans 15 amino acids. The CDR3 bases are TGCGCCAGCAGCTTGAACGGGTATCGCAATCAGCCCCAGCATTTT. Translation: CASSLNGYRNQPQHF.

This clonotype occurred a few times. V usage is TRBV20-1 and J usage is TRBJ2-6; tentative D call: TRBD2 (5 bases). The CDR3 runs 14 residues. CDR1 is DFQATT and CDR2 is SNEGSKA in the germline V gene (reference sequence). V lost 2 bases to trimming and J lost 4 bases, with 9 bases between them. The CDR3 DNA reads TGCAGTGCTAGACGAGGAGGCGGGGCCAACGTCCTGACTTTC. It yields the protein CSARRGGGANVLTF.

This rearrangement joins TRBV10-1 to TRBJ2-5; possible D gene TRBD2, 5 bases. The closer fit of TRBJ2-7 to the DNA end suggests the J call may be wrong. This CDR3 region has 15 residues. Germline V lookup: CDR1 WNHNN, CDR2 SYGVQD (reference sequence). Here the CDR3 DNA reads TGCGCCAGCAGTCCCCACGATAGTAGGGCGGGCGAGCAGTACTTC. Translation gives CASSPHDSRAGEQYF.

The rearrangement uses TRBV20-1 and TRBJ1-5; TRBD1 aligns across 11 bases. V lost 0 bases and J lost 3; bases outside the gene matches: 7. There are 17 residues in the CDR3. The germline V gene encodes CDR1 DFQATT and CDR2 SNEGSKA (reference sequence). DNA of the CDR3: TGCAGTGCTAGAGAAGCGGGACAGGGGGGTCCCAATCAGCCCCAGCATTTT. Encoded protein: CSAREAGQGGPNQPQHF.

The V gene is TRBV9, the J gene TRBJ2-5, with D uncertain. V lost 0 bases and J lost 2, with 8 bases in between. The CDR3 covers 14 residues. Germline loops: CDR1 SGDLS, CDR2 YYNGEE. CDR3 nucleotide sequence: TGTGCCAGCAGCGTAGGACGGGCGCAAGAGACCCAGTACTTC. This gives the protein CASSVGRAQETQYF.

V gene TRBV10-1 combines with J gene TRBJ2-1; TRBD1 agrees at 8 bases. Germline values: CDR1 WNHNN, CDR2 SYGVQD (reference sequence). With V trimmed by 4 bases and J by 6 bases, 8 bases remained unmatched. This CDR3 is built from 15 residues. CDR3 loop: CASSGRQGLFNEQFF. Written as DNA, the CDR3 is TGCGCCAGCAGTGGCCGACAGGGGCTCTTCAATGAGCAGTTCTTC.

This clonotype came up a few times. The chain recombines TRBV9 with TRBJ1-6; D remains unclear. In germline, CDR1 is SGDLS, CDR2 YYNGEE. This CDR3 has 16 amino acids. Trimming took off 2 bases at V and 0 bases at J, with 9 bases between the two ends. This CDR3 is CASSVTRSSYNSPLHF. The CDR3, as DNA: TGTGCCAGCAGCGTCACTAGGAGCTCCTATAATTCACCCCTCCACTTT.

The J gene is TRBJ2-7, the V gene TRBV21-1; the table's D call, TRBD1, has no DNA check behind it. TRBV21-1 is a pseudogene segment. This CDR3 region has 16 residues. CDR3 amino acids: CASRLGTRPRGYEQYF. The DNA for the CDR3 is TGTGCCAGCAGGTTGGGGACAAGACCTAGAGGCTACGAGCAGTACTTC.

This chain joins TRBV6-1 and TRBJ2-7, with 9 nucleotides matching TRBD1. Per germline, CDR1 MNHNS and CDR2 SASEGT. This CDR3 spans 14 amino acids. V was pared by 6 bases and J by 0 bases, with 3 bases of the junction left unmatched. This CDR3 reads CASRTGGSSYEQYF. The CDR3 nucleotides are TGTGCCAGCAGGACAGGGGGGAGCTCCTACGAGCAGTACTTC.

The table lists this clonotype with a count of one. The chain carries TRBV7-8 and TRBJ2-5, with TRBD2 identical over 8 bases. The CDR3 runs to 16 residues. Trimming cost V 3 bases and J 11 bases; bases outside gene matches: 17. The germline gives CDR1 SGHVS, CDR2 FQNEAQ. In nucleotides, the CDR3 is TGTGCCAGCAGCTTGTCTCGGACTAGCTTCGGTAATGAGCAGTACTTC. Its protein product is CASSLSRTSFGNEQYF.

There are a few counts of this clonotype. The chain employs TRBV20-1 and TRBJ2-1, with a tentative D call TRBD2 (5 bases). The V gene's germline CDR1 is DFQATT and CDR2 SNEGSKA (reference sequence). V was clipped by 6 bases and J by 8 bases, with 17 bases between them. There are 13 residues in the CDR3. The CDR3 protein is CSAPLASNDEQFF. In DNA form, the CDR3 reads TGCAGTGCCCCGTTGGCTAGCAACGATGAGCAGTTCTTC.

The chain employs TRBV11-2 and TRBJ2-4, with 14 bases identical to TRBD2. Germline lookup yields CDR1 SGHAT and CDR2 FQNNGV. This CDR3 is 18 amino acids long. After removal of 5 bases from V and 1 base from J, the junction contained 7 bases not matched to a gene. Here the CDR3 reads CASSPGLAGEMAKNIQYF. In DNA form, the CDR3 reads TGTGCCAGCAGCCCGGGACTAGCGGGAGAAATGGCCAAAAACATTCAGTACTTC. Filled out from reference TRBV11-2 and TRBJ2-4, the complete variable domain reads EAGVAQSPRYKIIEKRQSVAFWCNPISGHATLYWYQQILGQGPKLLIQFQNNGVVDDSQLPKDRFSAERLKGVDSTLKIQPAKLEDSAVYLCASSPGLAGEMAKNIQYFGAGTRLSVL.

The CDR3 DNA sequence: TGTGCCAGCAGCCAAGGGCGTCCCGAAGACAGGGTGATCCCCACAGATACGCAGTATTTT. It translates to CASSQGRPEDRVIPTDTQYF. The gene calls are TRBV3-1 and TRBJ2-3; TRBD1 matches 7 bases. This CDR3 is 20 amino acids long. With V trimmed by 1 base and J by 2 bases, 18 bases remained unmatched. In germline, CDR1 is LGHDT, CDR2 YNNKEL (reference sequence).

The J gene is TRBJ1-4, the V gene TRBV6-1; no reliable D call. The CDR3 totals 16 residues. Trimming took 0 bases from V and 2 from J, leaving 10 bases between them. From germline, CDR1 is MNHNS and CDR2 SASEGT. CDR3 loop: CASSEAKRTTNEKLFF. The DNA for the CDR3 is TGTGCCAGCAGTGAAGCTAAACGGACGACTAATGAAAAACTGTTTTTT.

J is TRBJ2-7 and V is TRBV11-2; no definite D call. There are 14 residues in the CDR3. The ends were cut back, 5 bases at V and 3 bases at J, with 14 bases in the middle. Germline-derived CDR1 and CDR2 are SGHAT and FQNNGV. The CDR3 region has the DNA TGTGCCAGCAGCCCTCCAAATAACGGCTACGAGCAGTACTTC. Translated: CASSPPNNGYEQYF.